This T cell receptor beta chain originates from a study of T cell responses to AZD1222 COVID-19 vaccine. In regard to this clone: Its cognate antigen is unknown.

Data came from immunoSEQ multiplex PCR; TCRdb stores just in-frame clones and leaves some out. This table holds 40,000 to 45,000 clones, just under 80% found once. General study findings and limits: Baseline seropositives among AZD1222 recipients totaled only five to seven.

Germline assignment: CDR1 SGHNT and CDR2 YYREEE (reference sequence). Deletions cut 4 bases from V and 4 bases from J, with 16 bases between. The CDR3 is made up of 15 amino acids. The sample in question was peripheral blood, obtained 28 days after the second dose of the MenACWY control vaccine. The J gene is TRBJ2-3, the V gene TRBV5-4; D call uncertain. The sequence was obtained from an adult who received the MenACWY meningococcal vaccine as a control. The CDR3 nucleotides read TGTGCCAGCAGCCCGGAAGGTAACGGCGCAGATACGCAGTATTTT. Residues: CASSPEGNGADTQYF.